The 9 T cell receptor beta chains listed next were all sequenced from one sample in a study of shared clonotypes between healthy human individuals. Generated by immunoSEQ multiplex PCR, the TCRdb table keeps only in-frame clones and is missing some. Among a few hundred thousand clones, roughly 79% were seen once, and the ten largest hold more than 10%. The specimen sequenced was PBMCs. These receptors were taken from a woman in her forties in good health. Some clones in this sample may be carry-over from other donors' samples.

Only one count was recorded for this clone. The gene calls are TRBV28 and TRBJ2-7; D is ambiguous. The germline V and J ends were trimmed by 3 bases and 3 bases, with 12 bases remaining between them. The germline gives CDR1 MDHEN, CDR2 SYDVKM. This CDR3 contains 14 residues. Here the CDR3 reads CASSFLQNIYEQYF. The DNA of the CDR3 is TGTGCCAGCAGTTTCCTACAGAACATCTACGAGCAGTACTTC.

The chain carries TRBV7-2 and TRBJ1-5; 8 bases agree with TRBD1. Germline-derived CDR1 and CDR2 are SGHTA and FQGNSA. CDR3 length: 17 residues. V lost 5 bases, J lost 6 bases, and 15 bases stayed unmatched. The CDR3 sequence: CASSPGQGYMSGQPQHF. CDR3 nucleotides: TGTGCCAGCAGCCCCGGACAGGGTTACATGTCCGGTCAGCCCCAGCATTTT.

The table lists this clone with many counts. The chain combines TRBV4-2 with TRBJ2-5, with D tentatively TRBD2 (5 bases). The germline CDR1 and CDR2 sequences are LGHNA and YNFKEQ. V lost 5 bases, J lost 5 bases, and 9 bases lay in between. CDR3 length equals 12 residues. CDR3 sequence reads: CASSDPGETQYF. The CDR3 nucleotides are TGTGCCAGCAGCGACCCGGGGGAGACCCAGTACTTC.

The CDR3 DNA is TGTGCCAGCGGAAAGCATGTCACCGGGGAGCTGTTTTTT. It codes for CASGKHVTGELFF. The J gene is TRBJ2-2, the V gene TRBV6-6; D unclear. The CDR3 is made up of 13 amino acids. The germline V and J ends were trimmed by 8 bases and 4 bases, with 11 bases remaining between them. The germline CDR1 and CDR2 sequences are MNHNY and SVGAGI (reference sequence).

This clone showed up just a few times. V is TRBV21-1 and J is TRBJ2-3; the table assigns TRBD2, which was not confirmed against the DNA. TRBV21-1 is classified as a pseudogene. The CDR3 is made up of 15 amino acids. The CDR3 sequence: CASRGLAGFTDTQYF. The CDR3, as DNA: TGTGCCAGCAGGGGACTAGCGGGATTTACAGATACGCAGTATTTT.

V is TRBV6-6 and J is TRBJ2-7, with 7 positions matching TRBD2. The CDR3 spans 15 residues. Trimming removed 6 bases from V and 5 bases from J; junction bases left unmatched: 13. CDR1 is MNHNY, CDR2 SVGAGI, per germline (reference sequence). The CDR3 DNA is TGTGCCAGCAGACGAGGGAGGGGCGAGTTAGACGAGCAGTACTTC. Protein: CASRRGRGELDEQYF.

J is TRBJ1-4 and V is TRBV6-1; D is unresolved. Trimming removed 8 bases from V and 11 bases from J, with 12 bases in between. This CDR3 is built from 11 residues. Looked up from germline, CDR1 is MNHNS and CDR2 is SASEGT. The CDR3 loop is CASGGELKLFF. CDR3 bases: TGTGCCAGCGGCGGTGAACTGAAACTGTTTTTT.

The rearrangement links TRBV7-8 to TRBJ2-7; D not certain. Deletions cut 6 bases from V and 1 base from J, with 10 bases between. Germline CDR1 reads SGHVS; CDR2 reads FQNEAQ. CDR3 length: 13 amino acids. CDR3 region: CASSYTSSYEQYF. The CDR3 DNA is TGTGCCAGCAGTTACACAAGTTCCTACGAGCAGTACTTC.

The chain carries TRBV19 and TRBJ2-7, with 10 bases aligning to TRBD2. Germline CDR1 and CDR2: LNHDA and SQIVND (reference sequence). CDR3 length equals 14 residues. Trimming cost V 6 bases and J 3 bases; bases outside gene matches: 5. The CDR3 sequence is CASSTSGGDYEQYF. CDR3 bases: TGTGCCAGTAGCACAAGCGGGGGGGACTACGAGCAGTACTTC.